Shown below are 16 T cell receptor beta chains from a single sample sequenced in a study of shared clonotypes between healthy human individuals. This table comes from immunoSEQ multiplex PCR, and its TCRdb copy is limited to in-frame clones, with some not included. Of around 1.6 million clones in the sample, approximately 98% are singletons; the top ten hold around 0.45%. Sequenced sample: naive CD4+ T cells sorted from blood. As to subset: CD45RA+ positively selected. All receptors come from a man aged 25-45 years in good health.

This clone occurred a few times. In the same sample, other DNA sequences code for this CDR3. The chain recombines TRBV18 with TRBJ2-3; 7 nucleotides match TRBD2. The CDR3 is 15 amino acids. Germline CDR1 reads KGHSH; CDR2 reads LQKENI. V was pared by 3 bases and J by 0 bases, with 3 bases of the junction left unmatched. CDR3 nucleotides: TGTGCCAGCTCACCCCTTAGCGGGAGCACAGATACGCAGTATTTT. The encoded protein is CASSPLSGSTDTQYF. The complete variable domain, with remaining parts taken from reference TRBV18 and TRBJ2-3, reads NAGVMQNPRHLVRRRGQEARLRCSPMKGHSHVYWYRQLPEEGLKFMVYLQKENIIDESGMPKERFSAEFPKEGPSILRIQQVVRGDSAAYFCASSPLSGSTDTQYFGPGTRLTVL.

V usage is TRBV5-4 and J usage is TRBJ1-3; D may be TRBD1 (5 bases). From germline, CDR1 is SGHNT and CDR2 YYREEE (reference sequence). This CDR3 has 15 residues. Trimming shortened V by 2 bases and J by 3 bases, and 12 bases separated the two germline ends. The CDR3 region has the DNA TGTGCCAGCAGCTTAACGTCAGGGAATGGAAACACCATATATTTT. Translation: CASSLTSGNGNTIYF.

A single count supports this clone. For the CDR3, the DNA is TGTGCCAGCAGCCAAGATCATATGGGCTTTTCCTACAATGAGCAGTTCTTC. It encodes CASSQDHMGFSYNEQFF. V gene TRBV4-2 combines with J gene TRBJ2-1; D is unclear. CDR1 and CDR2 from the germline V gene are LGHNA and YNFKEQ. There are 17 residues in the CDR3. Trimming shortened V by 0 bases and J by 1 base, and 13 bases separated the two germline ends.

This rearrangement joins TRBV7-3 to TRBJ2-5; no clear D. The CDR3 runs 13 residues. Germline V gene data show CDR1 as SGHTA and CDR2 as FQGTGA. The V end was cut by 5 bases, the J end by 2 bases, with 9 bases between. This CDR3 is CASSPRKQETQYF. The CDR3 nucleotides are TGTGCCAGCAGCCCCAGAAAGCAAGAGACCCAGTACTTC.

The chain employs TRBV2 and TRBJ2-5; 14 positions agree with TRBD2. V trimming: 6 bases; J trimming: 3 bases; junction bases outside the gene matches: 9. The germline CDR1 and CDR2 sequences are SNHLY and FYNNEI. The CDR3 has 17 amino acids. The CDR3 loop is CASRVGLAGGKKETQYF. The CDR3 DNA reads as TGTGCCAGCAGGGTAGGACTAGCGGGAGGAAAAAAAGAGACCCAGTACTTC.

V usage is TRBV2 and J usage is TRBJ1-2; weak D call: TRBD1 (5 bases). Germline V gives CDR1 SNHLY, CDR2 FYNNEI. This CDR3 region has 13 residues. V dropped 6 bases and J dropped 2 bases, with 10 bases sitting between them. The CDR3 sequence is CASSARDNYGYTF. The CDR3 DNA reads as TGTGCCAGCAGCGCGAGGGACAACTATGGCTACACCTTC.

The genes are TRBV19 and TRBJ2-3, with 8 bases lining up with TRBD1. The V gene's germline CDR1 is LNHDA and CDR2 SQIVND (reference sequence). The J segment lost 5 bases and the V segment lost 3 bases, leaving 10 bases of the junction unmatched. The CDR3 consists of 16 residues. Here the CDR3 DNA reads TGTGCCAGTAGTATTTTGGGCGGGACAGGTATAGATACGCAGTATTTT. This gives the protein CASSILGGTGIDTQYF.

The chain combines TRBV11-2 with TRBJ2-1; no clear D. Trimming removed 5 bases at V and 8 bases at J, with 7 bases between. Per the germline V gene, CDR1 is SGHAT and CDR2 is FQNNGV. The CDR3 consists of 11 residues. The CDR3 DNA follows: TGTGCCAGCAGCCCCGTGGATGAGCAGTTCTTC. Its translation is CASSPVDEQFF. Full variable domain (outside the CDR3, taken from reference TRBV11-2 and TRBJ2-1): EAGVAQSPRYKIIEKRQSVAFWCNPISGHATLYWYQQILGQGPKLLIQFQNNGVVDDSQLPKDRFSAERLKGVDSTLKIQPAKLEDSAVYLCASSPVDEQFFGPGTRLTVL.

V usage is TRBV27 and J usage is TRBJ2-1; maybe TRBD2 (5 bases). Germline CDR1 is MNHEY and CDR2 is SMNVEV (reference sequence). CDR3 length equals 15 residues. Trimming took off 3 bases at V and 9 bases at J, with 18 bases between the two ends. The CDR3 loop is CASSFVSSHSVEQFF. CDR3 DNA: TGTGCCAGCAGTTTTGTTTCTAGCCACTCAGTTGAGCAGTTCTTC.

In nucleotides, the CDR3 is TGTGCCAGCAGTGGTTGGACAGGGACCTACGAGCAGTACTTC. Translated, it gives CASSGWTGTYEQYF. The chain uses TRBV2 and TRBJ2-7; 8 nucleotides match TRBD1. Germline-derived CDR1 and CDR2 are SNHLY and FYNNEI. With V trimmed by 4 bases and J by 2 bases, 4 bases remained unmatched. This CDR3 contains 14 residues.

CDR3 region: CASSGEENYGYTF. CDR3 nucleotides: TGTGCCAGCAGTGGGGAGGAGAACTATGGCTACACCTTC. The chain uses TRBV2 and TRBJ1-2, with D unresolved. This CDR3 contains 13 residues. V was pared by 4 bases and J by 2 bases, with 8 bases between. The V gene's germline CDR1 is SNHLY and CDR2 FYNNEI.

This rearrangement joins TRBV29-1 to TRBJ2-1, with D hard to call. V lost 2 bases and J 7 bases, leaving 6 bases between the germline ends. Germline lookup yields CDR1 SQVTM and CDR2 ANQGSEA. This CDR3 region has 11 residues. The CDR3 DNA is TGCAGCGTTGAACCCGATAATGAGCAGTTCTTC. This codes for CSVEPDNEQFF.

This chain connects TRBV5-6 to TRBJ1-1, with unresolved D. From germline, CDR1 is SGHDT and CDR2 YYEEEE. Trimming cost V 2 bases and J 5 bases, with 13 bases left between them. This CDR3 is 14 amino acids long. CDR3 in amino acids: CASSFFGMGTEAFF. The CDR3 DNA follows: TGTGCCAGCAGCTTTTTTGGCATGGGGACTGAAGCTTTCTTT.

The chain links TRBV7-6 to TRBJ2-5; TRBD1 agrees at 7 bases. This CDR3 comprises 15 residues. Germline loops: CDR1 SGHVS, CDR2 FNYEAQ. V gave up 5 bases and J gave up 7 bases; unmatched junction bases: 13. This CDR3 reads CASSLRDSPSGTQYF. The CDR3 DNA reads TGTGCCAGCAGCCTCCGGGACAGTCCCTCGGGGACCCAGTACTTC.

The chain is built from TRBV7-2 and TRBJ1-5; 7 bases agree with TRBD1. Losses at the gene ends were 5 bases for V and 8 bases for J; bases not matched to a gene: 12. CDR1 is SGHTA, CDR2 FQGNSA, per germline. The CDR3 has 15 amino acids. Here the CDR3 reads CASSQNRGGGEPQHF. The CDR3 DNA reads as TGTGCCAGCAGCCAAAACAGGGGTGGAGGTGAGCCCCAGCATTTT.

About this clone itself: The same CDR3 also results from other DNA sequences found in this sample. This rearrangement joins TRBV18 to TRBJ2-1, with D perhaps matching TRBD2 (6 bases). CDR3 length equals 15 residues. Between the trimmed V and J ends, which lost 3 bases and 0 bases, there was a span of 9 bases. Germline values: CDR1 KGHSH, CDR2 LQKENI. The CDR3 nucleotides are TGTGCCAGCTCACCTTTGGGGGGCTCCTACAATGAGCAGTTCTTC. Translation gives CASSPLGGSYNEQFF.